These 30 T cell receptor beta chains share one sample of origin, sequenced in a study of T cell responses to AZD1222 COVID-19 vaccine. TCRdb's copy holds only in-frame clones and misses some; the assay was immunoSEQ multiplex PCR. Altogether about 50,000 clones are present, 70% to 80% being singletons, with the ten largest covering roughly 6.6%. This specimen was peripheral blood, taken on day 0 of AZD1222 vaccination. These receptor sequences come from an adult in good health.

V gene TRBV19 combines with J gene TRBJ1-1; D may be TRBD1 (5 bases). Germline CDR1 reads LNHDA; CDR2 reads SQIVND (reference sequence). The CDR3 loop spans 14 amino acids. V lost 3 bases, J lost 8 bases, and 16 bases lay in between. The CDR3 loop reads CASSIGNFKGEAFF. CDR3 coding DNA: TGTGCCAGTAGTATTGGGAACTTTAAGGGGGAAGCTTTCTTT. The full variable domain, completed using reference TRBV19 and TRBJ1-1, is DGGITQSPKYLFRKEGQNVTLSCEQNLNHDAMYWYRQDPGQGLRLIYYSQIVNDFQKGDIAEGYSVSREKKESFPLTVTSAQKNPTAFYLCASSIGNFKGEAFFGQGTRLTVV.

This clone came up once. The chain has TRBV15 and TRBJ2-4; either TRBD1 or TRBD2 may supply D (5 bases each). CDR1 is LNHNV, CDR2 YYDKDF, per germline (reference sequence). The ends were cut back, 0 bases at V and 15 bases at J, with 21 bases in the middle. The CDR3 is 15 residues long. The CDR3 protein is CATSRDRGVTGLRYF. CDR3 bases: TGTGCCACCAGCAGAGATCGGGGCGTAACCGGTCTCCGGTACTTC.

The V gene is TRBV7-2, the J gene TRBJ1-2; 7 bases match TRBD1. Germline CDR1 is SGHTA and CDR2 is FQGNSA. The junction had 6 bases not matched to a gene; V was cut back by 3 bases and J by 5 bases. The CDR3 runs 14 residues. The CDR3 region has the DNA TGTGCCAGCAGCTTTCCCGACAGGGTATATGGCTACACCTTC. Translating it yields CASSFPDRVYGYTF.

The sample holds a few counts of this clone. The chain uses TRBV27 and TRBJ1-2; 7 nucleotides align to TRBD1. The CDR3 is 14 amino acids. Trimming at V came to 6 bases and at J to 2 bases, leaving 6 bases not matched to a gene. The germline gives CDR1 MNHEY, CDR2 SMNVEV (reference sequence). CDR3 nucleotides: TGTGCCAGCAGACAAAAGACAGGGAACTATGGCTACACCTTC. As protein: CASRQKTGNYGYTF.

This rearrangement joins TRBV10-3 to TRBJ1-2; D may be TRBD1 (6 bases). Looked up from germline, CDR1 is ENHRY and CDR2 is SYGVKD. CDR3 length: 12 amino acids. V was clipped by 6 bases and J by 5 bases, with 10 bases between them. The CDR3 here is CAISDGQYGYTF. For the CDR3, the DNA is TGTGCCATCAGCGATGGACAGTATGGCTACACCTTC.

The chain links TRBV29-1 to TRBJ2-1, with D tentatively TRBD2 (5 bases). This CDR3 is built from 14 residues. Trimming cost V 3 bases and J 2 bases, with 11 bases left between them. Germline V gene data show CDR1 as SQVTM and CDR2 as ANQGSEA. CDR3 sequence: CSVEEAGAYNEQFF. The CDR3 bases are TGCAGCGTTGAGGAGGCCGGAGCCTACAATGAGCAGTTCTTC.

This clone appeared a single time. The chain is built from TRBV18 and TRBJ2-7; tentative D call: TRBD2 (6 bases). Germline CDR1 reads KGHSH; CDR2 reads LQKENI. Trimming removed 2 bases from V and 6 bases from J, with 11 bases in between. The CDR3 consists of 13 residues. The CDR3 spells CASSPAGTGEQYF. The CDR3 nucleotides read TGTGCCAGCTCACCAGCGGGGACGGGCGAGCAGTACTTC.

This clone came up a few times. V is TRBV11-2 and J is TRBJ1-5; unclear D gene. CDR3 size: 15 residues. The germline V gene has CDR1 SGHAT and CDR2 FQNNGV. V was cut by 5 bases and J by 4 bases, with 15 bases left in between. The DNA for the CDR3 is TGTGCCAGCAGCCTTGTCCGGGGTCCGAATCAGCCCCAGCATTTT. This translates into CASSLVRGPNQPQHF. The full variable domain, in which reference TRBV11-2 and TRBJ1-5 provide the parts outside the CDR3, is EAGVAQSPRYKIIEKRQSVAFWCNPISGHATLYWYQQILGQGPKLLIQFQNNGVVDDSQLPKDRFSAERLKGVDSTLKIQPAKLEDSAVYLCASSLVRGPNQPQHFGDGTRLSIL.

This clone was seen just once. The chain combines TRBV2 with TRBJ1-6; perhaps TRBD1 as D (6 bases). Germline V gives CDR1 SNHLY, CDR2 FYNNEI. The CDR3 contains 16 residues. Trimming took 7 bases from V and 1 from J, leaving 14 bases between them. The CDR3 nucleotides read TGTGCCAGCATTCGCGGGGGCAGATCCTATAATTCACCCCTCCACTTT. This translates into CASIRGGRSYNSPLHF.

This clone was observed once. CDR3 protein: CASRRLAASQETQYF. In nucleotides, the CDR3 is TGTGCCAGCAGGCGACTAGCGGCCTCCCAAGAGACCCAGTACTTC. The V and J genes are TRBV7-2 and TRBJ2-5, with 9 bases identical to TRBD2. The CDR3 has 15 amino acids. Looked up from germline, CDR1 is SGHTA and CDR2 is FQGNSA. V was clipped by 6 bases and J by 1 base; unmatched bases: 6.

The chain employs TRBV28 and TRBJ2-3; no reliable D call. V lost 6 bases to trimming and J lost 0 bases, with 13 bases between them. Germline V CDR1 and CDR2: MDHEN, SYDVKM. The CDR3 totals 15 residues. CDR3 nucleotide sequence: TGTGCCAGCAGAACTCACACATCTAGCACAGATACGCAGTATTTT. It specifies CASRTHTSSTDTQYF.

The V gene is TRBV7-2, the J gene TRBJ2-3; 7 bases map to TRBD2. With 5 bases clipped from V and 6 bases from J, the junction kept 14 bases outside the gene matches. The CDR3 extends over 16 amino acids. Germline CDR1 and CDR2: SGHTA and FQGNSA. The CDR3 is CASSLNGAGSRDTQYF. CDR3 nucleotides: TGTGCCAGCAGCCTGAACGGAGCGGGGTCTCGGGATACGCAGTATTTT.

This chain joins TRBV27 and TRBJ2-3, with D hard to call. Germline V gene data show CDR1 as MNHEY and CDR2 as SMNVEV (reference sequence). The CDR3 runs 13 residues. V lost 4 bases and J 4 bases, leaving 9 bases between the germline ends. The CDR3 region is CASSSTGSDTQYF. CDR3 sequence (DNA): TGTGCCAGCAGTTCGACTGGATCAGATACGCAGTATTTT.

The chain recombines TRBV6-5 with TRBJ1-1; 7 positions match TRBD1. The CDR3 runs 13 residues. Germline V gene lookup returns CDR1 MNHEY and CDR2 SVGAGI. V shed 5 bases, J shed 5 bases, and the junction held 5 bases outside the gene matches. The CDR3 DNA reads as TGTGCCAGCAGTAACCAGGGGGGAACTGAAGCTTTCTTT. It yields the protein CASSNQGGTEAFF.

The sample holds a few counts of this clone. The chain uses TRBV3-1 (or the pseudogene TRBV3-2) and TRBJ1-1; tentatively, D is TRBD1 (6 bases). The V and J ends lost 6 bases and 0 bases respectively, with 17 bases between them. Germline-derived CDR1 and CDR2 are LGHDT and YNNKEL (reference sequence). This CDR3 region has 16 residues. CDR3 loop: CASRRGFGGLNTEAFF. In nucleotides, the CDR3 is TGTGCCAGCAGACGCGGATTTGGGGGGCTGAACACTGAAGCTTTCTTT.

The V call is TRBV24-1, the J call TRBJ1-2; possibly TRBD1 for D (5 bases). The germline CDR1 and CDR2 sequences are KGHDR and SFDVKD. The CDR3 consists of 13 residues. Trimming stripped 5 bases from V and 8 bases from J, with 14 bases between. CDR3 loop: CATSVMTEPGYTF. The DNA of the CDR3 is TGTGCCACCAGTGTTATGACAGAACCGGGCTACACCTTC.

In DNA form, the CDR3 reads TGTGCCAGTACTCCGACAGGCGGTCGCGAAAAACTGTTTTTT. Encoded protein: CASTPTGGREKLFF. The V gene is TRBV19, the J gene TRBJ1-4, with D possibly being TRBD1 (6 bases). V was shortened by 7 bases and J by 8 bases, with 17 bases between the two germline ends. The CDR3 runs 14 residues. The V gene's germline CDR1 is LNHDA and CDR2 SQIVND (reference sequence).

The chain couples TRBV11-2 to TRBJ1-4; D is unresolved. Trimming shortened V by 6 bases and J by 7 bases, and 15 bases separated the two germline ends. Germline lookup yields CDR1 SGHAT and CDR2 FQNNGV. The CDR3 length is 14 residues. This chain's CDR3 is CASSAWQSGEKLFF. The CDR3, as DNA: TGTGCCAGCAGTGCTTGGCAGAGTGGTGAAAAACTGTTTTTT.

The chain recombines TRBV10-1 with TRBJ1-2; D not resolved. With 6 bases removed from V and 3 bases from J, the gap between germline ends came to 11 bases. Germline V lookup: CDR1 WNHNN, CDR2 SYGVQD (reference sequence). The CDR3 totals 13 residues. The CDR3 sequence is CASSKDGYYGYTF. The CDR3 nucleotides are TGCGCCAGCAGCAAGGACGGCTACTATGGCTACACCTTC.

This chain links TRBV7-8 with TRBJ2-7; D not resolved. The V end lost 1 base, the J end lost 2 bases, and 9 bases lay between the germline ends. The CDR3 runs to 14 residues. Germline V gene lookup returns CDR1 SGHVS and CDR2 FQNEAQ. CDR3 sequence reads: CASSLDYSTYEQYV. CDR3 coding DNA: TGTGCCAGCAGCTTAGATTACAGTACCTACGAGCAGTACGTC.

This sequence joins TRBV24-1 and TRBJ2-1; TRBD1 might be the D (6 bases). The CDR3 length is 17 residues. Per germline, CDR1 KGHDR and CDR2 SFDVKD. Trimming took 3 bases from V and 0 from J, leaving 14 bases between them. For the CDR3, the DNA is TGTGCCACCAGTGATATCCCCAGGACAGCCTCCTACAATGAGCAGTTCTTC. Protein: CATSDIPRTASYNEQFF.

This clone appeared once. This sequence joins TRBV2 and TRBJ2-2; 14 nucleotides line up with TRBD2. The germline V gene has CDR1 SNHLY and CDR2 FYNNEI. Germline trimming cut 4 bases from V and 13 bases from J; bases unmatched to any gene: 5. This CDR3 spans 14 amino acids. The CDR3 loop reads CASSGGLAGVGLFF. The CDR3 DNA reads TGTGCCAGCAGTGGGGGACTAGCGGGAGTTGGGCTGTTTTTT.

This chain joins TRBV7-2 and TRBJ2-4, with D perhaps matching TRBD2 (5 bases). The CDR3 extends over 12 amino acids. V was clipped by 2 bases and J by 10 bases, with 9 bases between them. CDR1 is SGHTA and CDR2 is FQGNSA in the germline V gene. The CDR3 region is CASSLSREIQYF. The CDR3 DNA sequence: TGTGCCAGCAGCTTATCTCGGGAAATTCAGTACTTC.

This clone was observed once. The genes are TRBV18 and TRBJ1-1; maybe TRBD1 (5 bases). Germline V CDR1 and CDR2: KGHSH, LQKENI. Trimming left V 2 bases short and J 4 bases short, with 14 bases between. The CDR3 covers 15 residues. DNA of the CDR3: TGTGCCAGCTCACCAACGGTACGGGGGGGCACTGAAGCTTTCTTT. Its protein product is CASSPTVRGGTEAFF.

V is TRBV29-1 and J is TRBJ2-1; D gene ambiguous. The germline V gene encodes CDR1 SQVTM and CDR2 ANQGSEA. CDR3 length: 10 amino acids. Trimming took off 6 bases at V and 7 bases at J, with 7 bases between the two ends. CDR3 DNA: TGCAGCGTGACCATGAATGAGCAGTTCTTC. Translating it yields CSVTMNEQFF.

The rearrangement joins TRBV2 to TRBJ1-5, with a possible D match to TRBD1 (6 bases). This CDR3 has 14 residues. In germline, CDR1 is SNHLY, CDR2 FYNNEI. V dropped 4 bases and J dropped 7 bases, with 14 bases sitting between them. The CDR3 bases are TGTGCCAGCAGTGTTCAGGGGCACGACCAGCCCCAGCATTTT. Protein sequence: CASSVQGHDQPQHF.

The CDR3 spells CSVGHGLEEQFF. The CDR3 region has the DNA TGCAGCGTTGGGCACGGCCTTGAGGAGCAGTTCTTC. The chain employs TRBV29-1 and TRBJ2-1; D not resolved. The CDR3 consists of 12 residues. V was cut by 4 bases and J by 10 bases, with 14 bases left in between. CDR1 and CDR2 (germline): SQVTM, ANQGSEA.

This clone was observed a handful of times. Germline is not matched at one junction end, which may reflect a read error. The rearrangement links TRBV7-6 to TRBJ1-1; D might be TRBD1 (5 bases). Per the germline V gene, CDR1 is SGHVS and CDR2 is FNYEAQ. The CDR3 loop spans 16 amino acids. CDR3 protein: CASSLGGGASWTEAFF. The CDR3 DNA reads TGTGCCAGCAGTTTAGGTGGAGGGGCGAGTTGGACTGAAGCTTTCTTT.

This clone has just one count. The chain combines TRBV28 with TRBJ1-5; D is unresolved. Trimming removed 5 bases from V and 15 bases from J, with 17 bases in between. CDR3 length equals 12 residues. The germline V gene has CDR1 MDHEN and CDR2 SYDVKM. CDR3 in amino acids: CASSPQVVVAHF. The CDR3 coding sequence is TGTGCCAGCAGTCCCCAGGTAGTAGTGGCGCATTTT.

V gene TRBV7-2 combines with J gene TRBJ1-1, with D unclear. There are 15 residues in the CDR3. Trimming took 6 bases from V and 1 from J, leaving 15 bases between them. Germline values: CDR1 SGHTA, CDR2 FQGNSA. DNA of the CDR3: TGTGCCAGCAGTCTAATCCGCCCCCAGAACACTGAAGCTTTCTTT. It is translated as CASSLIRPQNTEAFF.